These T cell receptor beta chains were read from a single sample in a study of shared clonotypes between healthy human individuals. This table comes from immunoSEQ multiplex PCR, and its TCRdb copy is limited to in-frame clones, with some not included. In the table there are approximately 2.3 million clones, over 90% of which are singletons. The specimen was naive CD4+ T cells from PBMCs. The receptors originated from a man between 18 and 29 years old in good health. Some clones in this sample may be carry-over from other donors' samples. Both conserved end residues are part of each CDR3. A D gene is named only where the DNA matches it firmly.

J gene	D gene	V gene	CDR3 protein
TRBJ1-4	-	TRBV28	CASSLLREVREKLFF
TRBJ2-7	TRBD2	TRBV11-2	CASSRTSGDSYEQYF
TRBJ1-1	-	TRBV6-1	CASSLTGLTEAFF
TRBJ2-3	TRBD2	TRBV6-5	CASSAVRETQYF
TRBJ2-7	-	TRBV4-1	CASSQAGVSYEQYF
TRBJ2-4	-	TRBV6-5	CASSYRTPGKYF
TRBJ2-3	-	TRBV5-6	CASSLARDTQYF
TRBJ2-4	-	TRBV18	CASSPNSSVHIQYF
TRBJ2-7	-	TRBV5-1	CASSHEKNSYEQYF
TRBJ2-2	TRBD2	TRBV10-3	CAISEGATSGRGGGELFF
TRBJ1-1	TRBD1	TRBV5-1	CASSSIGTGHEAFF
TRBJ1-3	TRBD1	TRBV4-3	CASSQDPHRGSDTIYF
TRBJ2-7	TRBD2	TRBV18	CASSPTTSGTYEQYF
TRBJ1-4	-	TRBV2	CASSPDNGDEKLFF
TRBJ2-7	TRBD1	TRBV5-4	CASSLGTDTYEQYF
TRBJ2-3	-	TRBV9	CASGNGADTQYF
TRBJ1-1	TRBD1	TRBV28	CASSLRDSEAFF
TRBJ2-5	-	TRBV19	CASSIAGTPRRFLQETQYF
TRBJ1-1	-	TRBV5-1	CASSLDAIPGTEAFF
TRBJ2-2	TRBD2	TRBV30	CAWAPTTSGNTGELFF